Listed here are 31 T cell receptor beta chains from one sample, sequenced in a study of T cells in Graves' hyperthyroidism and ophthalmopathy. Researchers amplified the TCR beta CDR3 regions from RNA transcripts. During a first-round RT-PCR of the TCR CDR3, the HTBI primer set was used. TCRdb reprocessed the multiplex PCR reads with MiXCR, giving one entry per CDR3 protein. The sample carries 550,000 to 650,000 distinct CDR3 sequences, about 14% recorded once. The sample comprised blood. The receptors derive from a young woman with Graves' hyperthyroidism that later progressed to Graves' ophthalmopathy.

This clonotype was seen ten or more times. This chain joins TRBV4-1 and TRBJ2-1; D uncertain. The germline gives CDR1 MGHRA, CDR2 YSYEKL. The CDR3 is 14 residues long. V lost 6 bases and J 5 bases, leaving 14 bases between the germline ends. CDR3 sequence: CASSLSWSDNEQFF. In DNA, the CDR3 is TGCGCCAGCAGTCTATCTTGGAGCGACAATGAGCAGTTCTTC.

This clonotype was observed a handful of times. The J gene is TRBJ1-2, the V gene TRBV6-1; 10 bases line up with TRBD1. CDR1 and CDR2 (germline): MNHNS, SASEGT. V lost 6 bases, J lost 7 bases, and 5 bases stayed unmatched. This CDR3 comprises 13 residues. The CDR3 sequence: CASSTGQGLGYTF. DNA for the CDR3: TGTGCCAGCAGCACGGGACAGGGGCTTGGCTACACCTTC.

This rearrangement joins TRBV5-1 to TRBJ2-1, with 10 bases that match TRBD2. Per the germline V gene, CDR1 is SGHRS and CDR2 is YFSETQ. The CDR3 spans 19 residues. J was trimmed by 1 base and V by 3 bases; bases with no gene match: 13. In DNA form, the CDR3 reads TGCGCCAGCAGCTCCTCCGGGACTAGCGCATTCACTTCCTACAATGAGCAGTTCTTC. It yields the protein CASSSSGTSAFTSYNEQFF.

The chain is built from TRBV19 and TRBJ2-7, with 7 bases identical to TRBD1. Per germline, CDR1 LNHDA and CDR2 SQIVND (reference sequence). The CDR3 has 14 residues. V dropped 4 bases and J dropped 3; count of bases not matched to a gene: 6. CDR3 sequence (DNA): TGTGCCAGTAGTACATCGGGACAGAGCTACGAGCAGTACTTC. As protein: CASSTSGQSYEQYF. The full variable domain, with the rest looked up from reference TRBV19 and TRBJ2-7, is DGGITQSPKYLFRKEGQNVTLSCEQNLNHDAMYWYRQDPGQGLRLIYYSQIVNDFQKGDIAEGYSVSREKKESFPLTVTSAQKNPTAFYLCASSTSGQSYEQYFGPGTRLTVT.

The chain has TRBV20-1 and TRBJ2-7; D is uncertain. The V and J ends lost 1 base and 4 bases respectively, with 11 bases between them. The CDR3 consists of 13 residues. The germline CDR1 and CDR2 sequences are DFQATT and SNEGSKA (reference sequence). As DNA, the CDR3 is TGCAGTGCTAGAGTCAGCGCTGGTTACGAGCAGTACTTC. It encodes CSARVSAGYEQYF.

This clonotype came up many times. The genes are TRBV6-2 or TRBV6-3 and TRBJ1-4; D is perhaps TRBD1 (6 bases). The CDR3 totals 16 residues. Germline CDR1 and CDR2: MNHEY and SVGEGT. Trimming took 5 bases from V and 5 from J, leaving 18 bases between them. Here the CDR3 DNA reads TGTGCCAGCAGTCGCCTCCCGACAGGCGGGAATGAAAAACTGTTTTTT. Translation: CASSRLPTGGNEKLFF.

This clonotype was counted many times. The chain uses TRBV7-3 and TRBJ1-1; 9 bases agree with TRBD1. The ends lost 5 bases at V and 4 bases at J; junction bases unmatched: 8. CDR1 is SGHTA and CDR2 is FQGTGA in the germline V gene. The CDR3 runs to 15 residues. The CDR3 nucleotides read TGTGCCAGCAGCCCGGACCCGACAGGGGGCACTGAAGCTTTCTTT. Its translation is CASSPDPTGGTEAFF.

This clonotype has a count of ten or more. The rearrangement joins TRBV7-9 to TRBJ1-2, with D unclear. The CDR3 has 15 amino acids. V lost 4 bases and J lost 0, with 12 bases in between. CDR1 and CDR2 (germline): SEHNR, FQNEAQ (reference sequence). Here the CDR3 DNA reads TGTGCCAGCAGCTCCCCGCGGGCAGCTAACTATGGCTACACCTTC. As protein: CASSSPRAANYGYTF.

This clonotype was counted at least ten times. The CDR3 DNA sequence: TGTGCCAGCAGCCTCGGCCAGATCATGAACACTGAAGCTTTCTTT. It is translated as CASSLGQIMNTEAFF. V is TRBV11-2 and J is TRBJ1-1; the D is unclear. The CDR3 runs 15 residues. Germline CDR1 is SGHAT and CDR2 is FQNNGV. Trimming stripped 5 bases from V and 0 bases from J, with 13 bases between.

This clonotype was observed at least ten times. The rearrangement uses TRBV12-3 or TRBV12-4 and TRBJ1-5, with D hard to call. V was cut by 5 bases and J by 8 bases, with 16 bases left in between. The CDR3 consists of 14 residues. The CDR3 loop reads CASSPQALWEPQHF. CDR3 in DNA: TGTGCCAGCAGTCCCCAGGCGTTGTGGGAGCCCCAGCATTTT.

This clonotype was observed at least ten times. The V call is TRBV6-2 or TRBV6-3, the J call TRBJ2-5; no definite D call. This CDR3 region has 11 residues. Per germline, CDR1 MNHEY and CDR2 SVGEGT. Trimming left V 11 bases short and J 7 bases short, with 14 bases between. The CDR3 loop reads CAGATSGTQYF. The CDR3 bases are TGTGCCGGCGCCACCTCGGGGACCCAGTACTTC.

This clonotype was counted many times. The rearrangement uses TRBV18 and TRBJ1-2; the D is unclear. This CDR3 is built from 15 residues. The V gene lost 1 base and the J gene lost 2 bases, with 11 bases spanning the gap. The germline gives CDR1 KGHSH, CDR2 LQKENI. The CDR3 DNA reads as TGTGCCAGCTCACCACTAGAGGAAGTAAACTATGGCTACACCTTC. Translated, it gives CASSPLEEVNYGYTF.

This clonotype was recorded at least ten times. This chain connects TRBV10-3 to TRBJ1-5; D not resolved. V was clipped by 0 bases and J by 4 bases, with 7 bases between them. The germline V gene encodes CDR1 ENHRY and CDR2 SYGVKD. The CDR3 has 14 amino acids. CDR3 residues: CAISESGMNQPQHF. The CDR3 coding sequence is TGTGCCATCAGTGAGTCGGGGATGAATCAGCCCCAGCATTTT.

Written as DNA, the CDR3 is TGTGCCTGCCGTTTGGGGGAGAGCGGCTCCTACAATGAGCAGTTCTTC. As protein: CACRLGESGSYNEQFF. V is TRBV7-9 and J is TRBJ2-1; D may correspond to TRBD1 or TRBD2 (5 bases each). This CDR3 is 16 amino acids long. Trimming cost V 11 bases and J 0 bases, with 20 bases left between them. The germline V gene has CDR1 SEHNR and CDR2 FQNEAQ (reference sequence).

At least ten counts were recorded for this clonotype. This chain joins TRBV7-2 and TRBJ1-5, with D tentatively TRBD1 (5 bases). The germline gives CDR1 SGHTA, CDR2 FQGNSA. V was shortened by 4 bases and J by 3 bases, with 10 bases between the two germline ends. The CDR3 has 14 residues. In DNA form, the CDR3 reads TGTGCCAGCAGCTCGGGACTCCCCAATCAGCCCCAGCATTTT. Translated, it gives CASSSGLPNQPQHF.

This clonotype was observed at least ten times. The chain joins TRBV27 to TRBJ2-7; 7 bases agree with TRBD1. Losses at the gene ends were 3 bases for V and 0 bases for J; bases not matched to a gene: 2. This CDR3 spans 14 amino acids. Germline CDR1 and CDR2: MNHEY and SMNVEV (reference sequence). For the CDR3, the DNA is TGTGCCAGCAGTTTCCGGGACAGCTCCTACGAGCAGTACTTC. Translating it yields CASSFRDSSYEQYF.

Remarks on this clonotype: One junction end disagrees with the germline gene, perhaps due to a read error. The CDR3 DNA is TGCGACAGCAGCAGCGCCCCAGGGACAGGCTTCACCTCGCAAGGCTACACCTTC. Translation gives CDSSSAPGTGFTSQGYTF. The chain couples TRBV5-1 to TRBJ1-2, with 8 positions matching TRBD1. This CDR3 has 18 residues. CDR1 and CDR2 (germline): SGHRS, YFSETQ.

Turning to this clonotype: A read error is possible here, since a much larger clone lies one base away. V usage is TRBV27 and J usage is TRBJ1-2, with a weak D call TRBD1 (5 bases). The CDR3 is 12 amino acids. Germline values: CDR1 MNHEY, CDR2 SMNVEV (reference sequence). CDR3 in amino acids: CASKGMAYGSTF. DNA for the CDR3: TGTGCCAGCAAGGGGATGGCCTATGGCTCCACCTTC.

The genes are TRBV11-1 and TRBJ2-4; D unclear. Trimming pared 0 bases from V and 5 bases from J, leaving 8 bases between. CDR1 SGHAT and CDR2 FQDESV come from the germline V gene (reference sequence). The CDR3 has 14 residues. CDR3 sequence reads: CASSLAVVQNIQYF. The CDR3 nucleotides are TGTGCCAGCAGCTTAGCTGTGGTCCAAAACATTCAGTACTTC.

This clonotype was detected only a few times. Here the CDR3 DNA reads TGCAGTGCTATTGAGCAAGAGACCCAGTACTTC. Amino acids: CSAIEQETQYF. The chain couples TRBV20-1 to TRBJ2-5, with D unresolved. CDR3 length equals 11 residues. From germline, CDR1 is DFQATT and CDR2 SNEGSKA (reference sequence). V lost 4 bases and J 2 bases, leaving 5 bases between the germline ends.

The V call is TRBV4-1, the J call TRBJ2-7; 9 nucleotides agree with TRBD1. The CDR3 runs to 18 residues. The J segment lost 0 bases and the V segment lost 3 bases, leaving 12 bases of the junction unmatched. Per the germline V gene, CDR1 is MGHRA and CDR2 is YSYEKL. The CDR3 DNA sequence: TGCGCCAGCAGCCAGGCGAGAACCGGGACAGGGAGCTCCTACGAGCAGTACTTC. Translated: CASSQARTGTGSSYEQYF.

The CDR3 region is CASSLVQGVSPLHF. CDR3 coding DNA: TGTGCCAGCAGCTTAGTACAGGGGGTCTCACCCCTCCACTTT. The rearrangement links TRBV11-2 to TRBJ1-6; 8 bases agree with TRBD1. Germline assignment: CDR1 SGHAT and CDR2 FQNNGV. This CDR3 contains 14 residues. V lost 1 base, J lost 10 bases, and 3 bases stayed unmatched.

This clonotype occurred many times. The CDR3 DNA follows: TGTGCCAGCAGTTATAGGGCCCCCAGGACTAGCGGAGTTACCTACGAGCAGTACTTC. Its translation is CASSYRAPRTSGVTYEQYF. The rearrangement uses TRBV6-1 and TRBJ2-7; 10 nucleotides agree with TRBD2. The CDR3 length is 19 residues. V was clipped by 5 bases and J by 2 bases; unmatched bases: 18. Germline lookup yields CDR1 MNHNS and CDR2 SASEGT.

The sample holds many counts of this clonotype. In DNA, the CDR3 is TGTGCCAGCAGTGGGACAGTGGGCACTGAAGCTTTCTTT. It translates to CASSGTVGTEAFF. V usage is TRBV12-3 or TRBV12-4 and J usage is TRBJ1-1, with 7 bases that match TRBD1. The CDR3 has 13 amino acids. V trimming: 5 bases; J trimming: 4 bases; junction bases outside the gene matches: 4.

Ten or more counts support this clonotype. The CDR3 DNA follows: TGTGCCAGCAGCTACCCACCCCGGACCTCAGATACGCAGTATTTT. This codes for CASSYPPRTSDTQYF. This chain uses TRBV6-2 or TRBV6-3 with TRBJ2-3; D gene ambiguous. Trimming shortened V by 6 bases and J by 4 bases, and 17 bases separated the two germline ends. CDR1 is MNHEY, CDR2 SVGEGT, per germline. The CDR3 loop spans 15 amino acids.

This clonotype was detected ten times or more. The chain links TRBV12-3 or TRBV12-4 to TRBJ1-2; TRBD1 agrees at 10 bases. Trimming cost V 2 bases and J 5 bases; bases outside gene matches: 5. This CDR3 has 15 residues. The CDR3 loop is CASSLMGQGLYGYTF. CDR3 bases: TGTGCCAGCAGTTTAATGGGACAGGGGCTATATGGCTACACCTTC.

This clonotype showed up just a few times. This chain links TRBV10-1 with TRBJ1-1; weak D call: TRBD1 (5 bases). V was pared by 8 bases and J by 0 bases, with 10 bases between. This CDR3 is built from 13 residues. Germline lookup yields CDR1 WNHNN and CDR2 SYGVQD (reference sequence). CDR3 in amino acids: CASRRGVNTEAFF. The DNA for the CDR3 is TGCGCCAGCCGACGGGGGGTGAACACTGAAGCTTTCTTT.

As regards this clonotype: Being one base from a much bigger clone, this may be a read error. The chain links TRBV12-3 or TRBV12-4 to TRBJ2-7; D may be TRBD1 or TRBD2 (6 bases each). The CDR3 length is 15 residues. The DNA for the CDR3 is TGTGCCAGCGGTTTCTATGGGGGCAAGCGGGACGAGCAGTACTTC. Protein sequence: CASGFYGGKRDEQYF.

This clonotype was seen repeatedly, ten times or more. The chain employs TRBV24-1 and TRBJ2-1, with 7 bases lining up with TRBD2. V shed 5 bases and J 3 bases; nucleotides not matched to a gene: 3. The CDR3 is 14 amino acids. CDR1 is KGHDR, CDR2 SFDVKD, per germline. CDR3 nucleotides: TGTGCCACCAGTGTAAGCGGGAACTACAATGAGCAGTTCTTC. Residues: CATSVSGNYNEQFF.

This chain joins TRBV19 and TRBJ2-2; TRBD1 aligns across 7 bases. This CDR3 region has 15 residues. The germline V gene has CDR1 LNHDA and CDR2 SQIVND (reference sequence). The V and J ends lost 6 bases and 4 bases, in that order; junction bases with no gene match: 8. The chain's CDR3 is CASSTRQGRTGELFF. The CDR3, as DNA: TGTGCCAGTAGCACCAGACAGGGTCGCACCGGGGAGCTGTTTTTT.

The table lists this clonotype with many counts. The chain employs TRBV27 and TRBJ2-1; tentative D call: TRBD1 (5 bases). Germline CDR1 MNHEY, CDR2 SMNVEV (reference sequence). The CDR3 runs to 14 residues. The V gene lost 3 bases and the J gene lost 7 bases, with 13 bases spanning the gap. Written as DNA, the CDR3 is TGTGCCAGCAGTTTTATTGCAGGGAAGAATGAGCAGTTCTTC. Protein: CASSFIAGKNEQFF.